This T cell receptor (beta chain) came from a study of tumor-infiltrating lymphocytes in primary liver carcinoma. Note on this clonotype: The junction does not match germline at one end; this may be a read error.

Both RNA and DNA were isolated together from around 18-30 mg of bulk tissue that had not been sorted. CDR3 length: 16 amino acids. The germline CDR1 and CDR2 sequences are SGHRS and YFSETQ. A constant-region primer served to make TCR beta cDNA from around 500 ng total RNA. Libraries of TCR beta came from three nested multiplex PCR rounds with slightly modified ARM-PCR. The study ran its first two PCR rounds for roughly 10 cycles each, using TRBV1-TRBV30 forward primers and a C-beta reverse primer. TCRdb re-analysed the multiplex PCR reads in MiXCR, keeping a single row per CDR3 protein. Here the sample spans roughly 80,000 distinct CDR3 sequences, about three quarters being singletons.

V is TRBV5-1 and J is TRBJ2-7, with D possibly matching TRBD2 (6 bases). The sample comprised tumor-adjacent normal liver tissue. This sequence originates from a man aged 35 to 55 with primary liver carcinoma and hepatitis B virus infection. In nucleotides, the CDR3 is TGCGCCAGCAGCTTGGATGGTAGCGGCGAGACCTACGAGGAGTACTTC. It is translated as CASSLDGSGETYEEYF.